This T cell receptor beta chain was obtained from a study of siplizumab effects on memory and regulatory T cells. Notes on the study in general: Apparently key alloresponse contributors, naive T cells also seemed more diverse than memory cells.

On this clone itself: Antigen specificity is unknown.

Sequencing used immunoSEQ multiplex PCR; TCRdb keeps in-frame clones, though not all of them. This sample has fewer than 60,000 clones, with over 90% found just once. Trimming took off 5 bases at V and 5 bases at J, with 10 bases between the two ends. Germline V CDR1 and CDR2: MNHEY, SMNVEV (reference sequence). The CDR3 sequence is 13 residues long. The sequence came from a human donor in good health. The J gene is TRBJ2-1, the V gene TRBV27, with D possibly being TRBD2 (5 bases). Sample: CD8+ T cells sorted from blood. CDR3 DNA sequence: TGTGCCAGCAGTCTCGGACTCCACAATGAGCAGTTCTTC. It is translated as CASSLGLHNEQFF.